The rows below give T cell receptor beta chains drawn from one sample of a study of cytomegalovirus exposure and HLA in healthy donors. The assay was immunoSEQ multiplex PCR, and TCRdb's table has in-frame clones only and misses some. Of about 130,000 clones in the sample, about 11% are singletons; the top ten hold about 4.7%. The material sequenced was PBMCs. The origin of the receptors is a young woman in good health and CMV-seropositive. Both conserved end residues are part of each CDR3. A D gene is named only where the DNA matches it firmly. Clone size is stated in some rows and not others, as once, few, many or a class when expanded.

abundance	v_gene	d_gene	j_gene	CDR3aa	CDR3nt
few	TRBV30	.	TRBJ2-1	CAWSPDSPYEQFF	TGTGCCTGGAGTCCGGACAGTCCCTACGAGCAGTTCTTC
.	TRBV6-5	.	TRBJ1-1	CASSLAGVNTEAFF	TGTGCCAGCAGTCTGGCGGGCGTGAACACTGAAGCTTTCTTT
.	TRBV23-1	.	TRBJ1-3	CASSHPRNSCSGNTIYF	TGCGCCAGCAGTCACCCCCGTAACAGCTGCTCTGGAAACACCATATATTTT
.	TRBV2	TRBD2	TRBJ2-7	CASSAGTSGRRGEQYF	TGTGCCAGCAGCGCGGGGACTAGCGGGAGGCGGGGCGAGCAGTACTTC
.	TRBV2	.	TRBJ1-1	CASSWISQGGEAFF	TGTGCCAGCAGTTGGATCTCCCAGGGAGGTGAAGCTTTCTTT
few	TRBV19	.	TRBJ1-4	CASSIGRGEKLFF	TGTGCCAGTAGTATAGGACGAGGGGAAAAACTGTTTTTT
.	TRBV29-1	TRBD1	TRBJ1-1	CSVTITGGTEAFF	TGCAGCGTTACCATAACAGGGGGCACTGAAGCTTTCTTT
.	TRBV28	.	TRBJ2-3	CASSTSPLTDTQYF	TGTGCCAGCAGTACTAGCCCACTAACAGATACGCAGTATTTT
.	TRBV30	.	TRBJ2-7	CAWSIAGVGEQYF	TGTGCCTGGAGTATAGCAGGGGTCGGCGAGCAGTACTTC
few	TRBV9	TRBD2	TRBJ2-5	CASSSGQGGTRGETQYF	TGTGCCAGCAGCTCTGGCCAGGGTGGGACTAGAGGGGAGACCCAGTACTTC
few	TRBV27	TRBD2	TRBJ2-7	CASSLLAGSPTYEQYF	TGTGCCAGCAGTTTACTAGCGGGGTCCCCCACCTACGAGCAGTACTTC
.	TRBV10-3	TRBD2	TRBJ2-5	CAISSGLDRETQYF	TGTGCCATCTCGTCGGGACTAGATAGGGAGACCCAGTACTTC
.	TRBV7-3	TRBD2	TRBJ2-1	CASSPQGSGVYNEQFF	TGTGCCAGCAGCCCACAGGGTAGCGGGGTTTACAATGAGCAGTTCTTC
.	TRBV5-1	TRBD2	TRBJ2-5	CASSPASGWETQYF	TGCGCCAGCAGCCCGGCTAGCGGTTGGGAGACCCAGTACTTC
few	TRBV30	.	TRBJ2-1	CAWSQGLGNEQFF	TGTGCCTGGAGTCAAGGACTGGGCAATGAGCAGTTCTTC
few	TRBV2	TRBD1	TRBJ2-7	CASSERPGTGGMGEQYF	TGTGCCAGCAGTGAAAGACCCGGGACAGGGGGAATGGGCGAGCAGTACTTC
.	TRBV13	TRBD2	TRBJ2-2	CASSLGSSGEHTGELFF	TGTGCCAGCAGCTTAGGGTCTAGCGGGGAGCACACCGGGGAGCTGTTTTTT
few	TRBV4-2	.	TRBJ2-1	CASSRLLAGEQFF	TGTGCCAGCTCCCGCTTACTAGCAGGTGAGCAGTTCTTC
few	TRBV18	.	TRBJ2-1	CASSPQGIVYNEQFF	TGTGCCAGCTCACCACAGGGGATCGTATACAATGAGCAGTTCTTC
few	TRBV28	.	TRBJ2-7	CASAILSGEQYF	TGTGCCAGCGCGATCCTCTCAGGGGAGCAGTACTTC
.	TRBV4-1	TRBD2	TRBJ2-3	CASSLEREGGDTQYF	TGCGCCAGCAGCTTAGAGCGGGAGGGCGGGGATACGCAGTATTTT
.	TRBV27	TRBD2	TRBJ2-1	CASTLAGGSYNEQFF	TGTGCCAGCACCTTAGCGGGAGGATCCTACAATGAGCAGTTCTTC
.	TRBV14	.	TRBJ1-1	CASSQVRKGVNTEAFF	TGTGCCAGCAGCCAAGTGAGAAAGGGAGTGAACACTGAAGCTTTCTTT
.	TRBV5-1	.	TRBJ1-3	CASSPDGTGNTIYF	TGCGCCAGCAGCCCTGACGGGACAGGAAACACCATATATTTT
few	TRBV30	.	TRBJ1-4	CAWATVINEKLFF	TGTGCCTGGGCGACAGTGATTAATGAAAAACTGTTTTTT
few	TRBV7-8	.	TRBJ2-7	CASSFGRQSLPGEQYF	TGTGCCAGCAGCTTTGGCCGACAAAGCCTCCCTGGGGAGCAGTACTTC
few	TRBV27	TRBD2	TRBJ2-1	CASISLAGAYNEQFF	TGTGCCAGCATCTCTCTAGCGGGCGCTTACAATGAGCAGTTCTTC
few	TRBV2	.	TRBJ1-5	CASSADSHQPQHF	TGTGCCAGCAGTGCCGACAGTCATCAGCCCCAGCATTTT
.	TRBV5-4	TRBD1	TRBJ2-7	CASSSGTGQGGQYF	TGTGCCAGCAGCTCCGGGACAGGGCAAGGGGGCCAGTACTTC
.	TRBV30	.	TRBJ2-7	CAYQILGGWHEQYF	TGTGCCTATCAGATATTGGGGGGTTGGCACGAGCAGTACTTC
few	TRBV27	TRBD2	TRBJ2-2	CASSIFGGSSNTGELFF	TGTGCCAGCAGCATCTTCGGCGGGAGTTCGAACACCGGGGAGCTGTTTTTT
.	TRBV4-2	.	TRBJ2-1	CASSQDSFGSSYNEQFF	TGTGCCAGCAGCCAAGATAGTTTCGGGAGTAGCTACAATGAGCAGTTCTTC
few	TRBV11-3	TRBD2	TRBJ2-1	CASSPGTSGDEQFF	TGTGCCAGCAGCCCGGGGACTAGCGGGGATGAGCAGTTCTTC
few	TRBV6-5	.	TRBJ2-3	CASRTGTLTDTQYF	TGTGCCAGCAGAACCGGGACACTCACAGATACGCAGTATTTT
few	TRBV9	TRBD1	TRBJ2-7	CASSVGQGTYEQYF	TGTGCCAGCAGCGTAGGACAGGGTACCTACGAGCAGTACTTC
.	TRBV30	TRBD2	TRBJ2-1	CAWRNGGLAGGNEQFF	TGCGCCTGGAGAAATGGGGGACTAGCGGGAGGCAATGAGCAGTTCTTC
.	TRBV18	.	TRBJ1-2	CASSPTGNYGYTF	TGTGCCAGCTCACCGACAGGAAACTATGGCTACACCTTC
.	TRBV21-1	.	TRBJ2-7	CASSTLPPPETGLSSYEQYF	TGTGCCAGCAGCACCCTCCCCCCGCCGGAAACAGGGCTGAGCTCCTACGAGCAGTACTTC
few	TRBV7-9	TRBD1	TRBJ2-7	CASSLGTGTESYEQYF	TGTGCCAGCAGCTTAGGAACCGGGACAGAATCGTACGAGCAGTACTTC
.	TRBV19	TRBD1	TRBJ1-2	CASTLTRQGNYGYTF	TGTGCCAGTACCCTCACGAGACAGGGCAACTATGGCTACACCTTC
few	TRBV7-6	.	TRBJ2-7	CASSFEPPETESSYEQYF	TGTGCCAGCAGCTTTGAACCCCCTGAAACGGAGAGCTCCTACGAGCAGTACTTC